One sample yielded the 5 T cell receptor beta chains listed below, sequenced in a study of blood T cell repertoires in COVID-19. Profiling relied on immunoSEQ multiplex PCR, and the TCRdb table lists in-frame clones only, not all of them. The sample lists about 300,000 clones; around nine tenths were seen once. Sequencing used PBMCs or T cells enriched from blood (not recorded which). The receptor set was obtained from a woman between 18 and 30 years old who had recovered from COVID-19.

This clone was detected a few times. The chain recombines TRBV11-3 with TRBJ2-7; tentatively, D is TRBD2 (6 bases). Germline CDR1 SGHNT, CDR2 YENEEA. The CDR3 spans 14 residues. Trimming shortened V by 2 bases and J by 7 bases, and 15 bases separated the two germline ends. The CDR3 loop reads CASSLRSGVGEQYF. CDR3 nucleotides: TGTGCCAGCAGCTTAAGGTCGGGGGTGGGTGAGCAGTACTTC.

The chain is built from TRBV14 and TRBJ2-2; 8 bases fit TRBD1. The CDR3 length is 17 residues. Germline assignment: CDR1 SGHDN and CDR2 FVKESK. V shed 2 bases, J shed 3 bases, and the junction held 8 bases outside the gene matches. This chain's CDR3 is CASSQTDRVWDTGELFF. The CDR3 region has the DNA TGTGCCAGCAGCCAAACGGACAGGGTTTGGGACACCGGGGAGCTGTTTTTT.

The CDR3 protein is CAWSPLLGAGAKNIQYF. The CDR3 nucleotides are TGTGCCTGGAGTCCCCTATTAGGGGCCGGGGCCAAAAACATTCAGTACTTC. The V call is TRBV30, the J call TRBJ2-4, with D tentatively TRBD1 (5 bases). CDR1 is GTSNPN, CDR2 SVGIG, per germline (reference sequence). The CDR3 has 17 residues. Trimming pared 2 bases from V and 1 base from J, leaving 18 bases between.

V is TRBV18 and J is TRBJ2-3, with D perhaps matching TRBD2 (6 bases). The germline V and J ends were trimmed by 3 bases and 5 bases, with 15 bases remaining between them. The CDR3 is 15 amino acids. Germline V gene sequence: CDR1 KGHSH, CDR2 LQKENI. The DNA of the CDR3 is TGTGCCAGCTCACCCGGGACTCAAGGTGGAGATACGCAGTATTTT. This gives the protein CASSPGTQGGDTQYF.

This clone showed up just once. CDR3 loop: CATSRDLGNQPQHF. The CDR3 nucleotides are TGTGCCACCAGCAGAGATCTTGGCAATCAGCCCCAGCATTTT. The V and J genes are TRBV15 and TRBJ1-5; no clear D. From germline, CDR1 is LNHNV and CDR2 YYDKDF (reference sequence). V lost 0 bases and J 2 bases, leaving 5 bases between the germline ends. This CDR3 is built from 14 residues.